The next 29 T cell receptor beta chains were all read from a single sample in a study of OX40 agonist ivuxolimab in advanced cancers. TCRdb keeps only in-frame clones here, not all; method: immunoSEQ multiplex PCR. The sample has tens of thousands of clones, around 81% seen once; the top ten hold 4.4%. The sequencing used CD4+ or CD8+ T cells sorted from blood, collected in a trial of the OX40 agonist ivuxolimab. These receptor sequences come from an adult with an advanced solid tumor such as melanoma, head and neck, liver or kidney cancer.

The genes are TRBV5-1 and TRBJ2-3, with TRBD2 matching over 7 bases. V shed 0 bases and J 6 bases; nucleotides not matched to a gene: 7. The CDR3 totals 15 residues. Germline CDR1 and CDR2: SGHRS and YFSETQ. The CDR3: CASSLGGGVPDTQYF. The CDR3 DNA is TGCGCCAGCAGCTTGGGTGGGGGGGTCCCCGATACGCAGTATTTT.

Only one count was recorded for this clone. The chain combines TRBV7-2 with TRBJ2-3, with 14 bases lining up with TRBD2. The CDR3 is made up of 18 amino acids. Trimming at V came to 5 bases and at J to 3 bases, leaving 10 bases not matched to a gene. The V gene's germline CDR1 is SGHTA and CDR2 FQGNSA. The CDR3 DNA reads as TGTGCCAGCAGCATTCGACTAGCGGGGGGGCCGGGGACAGATACGCAGTATTTT. It yields the protein CASSIRLAGGPGTDTQYF.

This chain uses TRBV25-1 with TRBJ2-5; perhaps D is TRBD1 or TRBD2 (6 bases each). The CDR3 length is 12 residues. Germline loops: CDR1 MGHDK, CDR2 SYGVNS. The V end lost 7 bases, the J end lost 9 bases, and 15 bases lay between the germline ends. CDR3: CASIDHREAQYF. DNA of the CDR3: TGTGCCAGCATAGACCACAGGGAGGCCCAGTACTTC. The whole variable domain, filled in from reference TRBV25-1 and TRBJ2-5, reads EADIYQTPRYLVIGTGKKITLECSQTMGHDKMYWYQQDPGMELHLIHYSYGVNSTEKGDLSSESTVSRIRTEHFPLTLESARPSHTSQYLCASIDHREAQYFGPGTRLLVL.

The chain combines TRBV2 with TRBJ2-3; 12 positions agree with TRBD1. The CDR3 is 17 residues long. The junction had 11 bases not matched to a gene; V was cut back by 8 bases and J by 2 bases. Germline V gene data show CDR1 as SNHLY and CDR2 as FYNNEI. In DNA form, the CDR3 reads TGTGCCAGCGGGACAGGGGGCCTTCTCCACGACACAGATACGCAGTATTTT. Encoded protein: CASGTGGLLHDTDTQYF.

V is TRBV2 and J is TRBJ2-4; 8 bases are shared with TRBD1. This CDR3 is 16 amino acids long. The germline V gene encodes CDR1 SNHLY and CDR2 FYNNEI. J gave up 0 bases and V 7 bases, and 8 bases lay outside the gene matches. CDR3 DNA sequence: TGTGCCAGCACCCTACAGGGGGGTCTAGCCAAAAACATTCAGTACTTC. The encoded protein is CASTLQGGLAKNIQYF.

The chain has TRBV2 and TRBJ1-5; D might be TRBD1 (6 bases). Germline assignment: CDR1 SNHLY and CDR2 FYNNEI. V shed 6 bases and J shed 0 bases, with 9 bases lying between them. This CDR3 has 14 amino acids. The CDR3 protein is CASRTDSSNQPQHF. DNA for the CDR3: TGTGCCAGCAGAACGGACAGTAGCAATCAGCCCCAGCATTTT. The whole variable domain, remainder taken from reference TRBV2 and TRBJ1-5, is EPEVTQTPSHQVTQMGQEVILRCVPISNHLYFYWYRQILGQKVEFLVSFYNNEISEKSEIFDDQFSVERPDGSNFTLKIRSTKLEDSAMYFCASRTDSSNQPQHFGDGTRLSIL.

This chain connects TRBV4-2 to TRBJ2-7; 7 positions match TRBD2. CDR3 length: 15 amino acids. Germline CDR1 reads LGHNA; CDR2 reads YNFKEQ. J was trimmed by 0 bases and V by 4 bases; bases with no gene match: 6. The CDR3 DNA sequence: TGTGCCAGCAGCCCGCGGGGGTCCAACTCCTACGAGCAGTACTTC. Amino acid sequence: CASSPRGSNSYEQYF.

The J gene is TRBJ2-5, the V gene TRBV4-1, with TRBD1 identical over 11 bases. CDR3 length: 18 amino acids. Germline trimming cut 2 bases from V and 7 bases from J; bases unmatched to any gene: 15. Germline CDR1 and CDR2: MGHRA and YSYEKL. CDR3 protein: CASSQNPLGQGAWGTQYF. The CDR3 DNA reads TGCGCCAGCAGCCAAAATCCCCTAGGACAGGGGGCTTGGGGGACCCAGTACTTC.

This rearrangement joins TRBV4-1 to TRBJ1-1; 9 bases agree with TRBD1. The ends lost 5 bases at V and 3 bases at J; junction bases unmatched: 7. Germline loops: CDR1 MGHRA, CDR2 YSYEKL. The CDR3 loop spans 15 amino acids. CDR3 sequence: CASSYQQGAYTEAFF. The CDR3 DNA sequence: TGCGCCAGCAGCTACCAACAGGGGGCGTACACTGAAGCTTTCTTT.

The CDR3 coding sequence is TGTGCCAGCAGCTTAGTGACAGGGATGTACACTGAAGCTTTCTTT. Translated: CASSLVTGMYTEAFF. The chain uses TRBV7-9 and TRBJ1-1; 7 nucleotides match TRBD1. V was pared by 1 base and J by 3 bases, with 5 bases of the junction left unmatched. This CDR3 has 15 residues. Germline V gives CDR1 SEHNR, CDR2 FQNEAQ (reference sequence). Together with reference TRBV7-9 and TRBJ1-1, the CDR3 gives the full variable domain: DTGVSQNPRHKITKRGQNVTFRCDPISEHNRLYWYRQTLGQGPEFLTYFQNEAQLEKSRLLSDRFSAERPKGSFSTLEIQRTEQGDSAMYLCASSLVTGMYTEAFFGQGTRLTVV.

The J gene is TRBJ1-4, the V gene TRBV29-1; 8 positions agree with TRBD1. CDR1 and CDR2 (germline): SQVTM, ANQGSEA. CDR3 size: 14 residues. Trimming at V came to 4 bases and at J to 7 bases, leaving 8 bases not matched to a gene. Here the CDR3 reads CSVGGSGTGEKLFF. As DNA, the CDR3 is TGCAGCGTTGGAGGTTCCGGGACAGGTGAAAAACTGTTTTTT.

V usage is TRBV9 and J usage is TRBJ2-1, with TRBD2 matching 11 bases. V was pared by 5 bases and J by 3 bases, with 7 bases of the junction left unmatched. CDR1 SGDLS and CDR2 YYNGEE come from the germline V gene. CDR3 size: 16 residues. The CDR3 DNA is TGTGCCAGCAGTGCACCCGGGACTAGCGGCTACAATGAGCAGTTCTTC. As protein: CASSAPGTSGYNEQFF. The full variable domain, completed using reference TRBV9 and TRBJ2-1, is DSGVTQTPKHLITATGQRVTLRCSPRSGDLSVYWYQQSLDQGLQFLIQYYNGEERAKGNILERFSAQQFPDLHSELNLSSLELGDSALYFCASSAPGTSGYNEQFFGPGTRLTVL.

The rearrangement links TRBV9 to TRBJ1-5; 8 bases are a match to TRBD1. There are 15 residues in the CDR3. The J segment lost 3 bases and the V segment lost 4 bases, leaving 6 bases of the junction unmatched. The germline V gene encodes CDR1 SGDLS and CDR2 YYNGEE. CDR3 sequence: CASSSDQGANQPQHF. The CDR3 coding sequence is TGTGCCAGCAGCTCAGACCAGGGGGCCAATCAGCCCCAGCATTTT.

This clone has only a few counts. V gene TRBV14 combines with J gene TRBJ1-1; D perhaps matches TRBD1 (6 bases). CDR1 and CDR2 from the germline V gene are SGHDN and FVKESK. The germline V and J ends were trimmed by 6 bases and 10 bases, with 21 bases remaining between them. The CDR3 has 14 residues. CDR3 region: CASSHTDRLRGAFF. Here the CDR3 DNA reads TGTGCCAGCAGTCACACCGACAGGTTGAGAGGAGCTTTCTTT.

This chain links TRBV15 with TRBJ2-7; 8 nucleotides match TRBD2. CDR3 length: 15 residues. Germline trimming cut 0 bases from V and 4 bases from J; bases unmatched to any gene: 5. Germline loops: CDR1 LNHNV, CDR2 YYDKDF (reference sequence). CDR3 DNA sequence: TGTGCCACCAGCAGAGATACTAGCGGAGCGTACGAGCAGTACTTC. Its translation: CATSRDTSGAYEQYF. Full variable domain (rest looked up from reference TRBV15 and TRBJ2-7): DAMVIQNPRYQVTQFGKPVTLSCSQTLNHNVMYWYQQKSSQAPKLLFHYYDKDFNNEADTPDNFQSRRPNTSFCFLDIRSPGLGDTAMYLCATSRDTSGAYEQYFGPGTRLTVT.

The J gene is TRBJ1-3, the V gene TRBV10-1, with a weak D call TRBD1 (6 bases). Germline assignment: CDR1 WNHNN and CDR2 SYGVQD (reference sequence). The CDR3 has 15 amino acids. V gave up 5 bases and J gave up 0 bases, with 11 bases separating them. CDR3 DNA: TGCGCCAGCAGTCCGGACAGTTTCTCTGGAAACACCATATATTTT. As protein: CASSPDSFSGNTIYF.

This clone has just a few counts. This chain joins TRBV6-1 and TRBJ2-6; D not resolved. CDR3 length: 14 amino acids. Germline values: CDR1 MNHNS, CDR2 SASEGT. Between the trimmed V and J ends, which lost 7 bases and 3 bases, there was a span of 10 bases. DNA for the CDR3: TGTGCCAGCAATATGGGGTATGGGGCCAACGTCCTGACTTTC. It translates to CASNMGYGANVLTF.

This clone came up a few times. The chain uses TRBV28 and TRBJ2-2; 9 nucleotides agree with TRBD2. This CDR3 comprises 15 residues. CDR1 MDHEN and CDR2 SYDVKM come from the germline V gene. The DNA for the CDR3 is TGTGCTGTCGAGGCGGGGGGGATTAGTCCCGGGGAGCTGTTTTTT. Translated, it gives CAVEAGGISPGELFF.

The V call is TRBV5-4, the J call TRBJ2-5; TRBD1 aligns across 7 bases. Trimming at V came to 0 bases and at J to 6 bases, leaving 5 bases not matched to a gene. There are 14 residues in the CDR3. CDR1 SGHNT and CDR2 YYREEE come from the germline V gene (reference sequence). The CDR3 DNA is TGTGCCAGCAGCTTGGCGACAGGGCTGAAGACCCAGTACTTC. This translates into CASSLATGLKTQYF.

V usage is TRBV6-5 and J usage is TRBJ1-2; 8 bases match TRBD1. The CDR3 loop spans 14 amino acids. V gave up 5 bases and J gave up 3 bases; unmatched junction bases: 5. Looked up from germline, CDR1 is MNHEY and CDR2 is SVGAGI. The CDR3 nucleotides read TGTGCCAGCAGTCCACAGGGGGGGCACTATGGCTACACCTTC. It codes for CASSPQGGHYGYTF.

The V gene is TRBV6-5, the J gene TRBJ2-6; TRBD1 might be the D (5 bases). The CDR3 loop spans 15 amino acids. V gave up 6 bases and J gave up 2 bases, with 11 bases separating them. CDR1 is MNHEY and CDR2 is SVGAGI in the germline V gene. The CDR3, as DNA: TGTGCCAGCAGCCCCTACAGGACTGGGGCCAACGTCCTGACTTTC. Protein: CASSPYRTGANVLTF.

The CDR3 here is CASSSLSGFDQPQHF. In DNA form, the CDR3 reads TGTGCCAGCAGCTCCCTCTCAGGGTTTGATCAGCCCCAGCATTTT. V usage is TRBV5-5 and J usage is TRBJ1-5, with a weak D call TRBD1 (5 bases). This CDR3 has 15 amino acids. Between the trimmed V and J ends, which lost 3 bases and 5 bases, there was a span of 15 bases. CDR1 and CDR2 from the germline V gene are SGHKS and YYEKEE (reference sequence).

The chain couples TRBV19 to TRBJ1-2, with D possibly being TRBD1 (5 bases). Germline CDR1 is LNHDA and CDR2 is SQIVND (reference sequence). The CDR3 runs to 17 residues. Between the trimmed V and J ends, which lost 7 bases and 4 bases, there was a span of 25 bases. Here the CDR3 DNA reads TGTGCCAGTACCTCCGAAGGGGCATCCCTAAAAGGCTATGGCTACACCTTC. Translating gives CASTSEGASLKGYGYTF.

This sequence joins TRBV2 and TRBJ2-2, with 14 positions matching TRBD2. V trimming: 6 bases; J trimming: 6 bases; junction bases outside the gene matches: 12. CDR3 length: 18 residues. The germline V gene encodes CDR1 SNHLY and CDR2 FYNNEI. CDR3 residues: CASSGALGTSGGPGELFF. CDR3 coding DNA: TGTGCCAGCAGCGGTGCCCTTGGGACTAGCGGGGGCCCCGGGGAGCTGTTTTTT. The whole variable domain, remainder taken from reference TRBV2 and TRBJ2-2, is EPEVTQTPSHQVTQMGQEVILRCVPISNHLYFYWYRQILGQKVEFLVSFYNNEISEKSEIFDDQFSVERPDGSNFTLKIRSTKLEDSAMYFCASSGALGTSGGPGELFFGEGSRLTVL.

J is TRBJ2-7 and V is TRBV18, with D unresolved. Germline V lookup: CDR1 KGHSH, CDR2 LQKENI. V shed 4 bases and J shed 9 bases, with 19 bases lying between them. The CDR3 covers 14 residues. The chain's CDR3 is CASSQTIDRFGQYF. The CDR3 DNA reads TGTGCCAGCTCACAGACGATAGACCGGTTTGGGCAGTACTTC.

The chain employs TRBV5-1 and TRBJ2-3; 8 bases are shared with TRBD1. The CDR3 totals 16 residues. J was trimmed by 5 bases and V by 0 bases; bases with no gene match: 8. CDR1 and CDR2 from the germline V gene are SGHRS and YFSETQ. DNA of the CDR3: TGCGCCAGCAGCTTGGTGGCGTCAGGGGGCAGAGATACGCAGTATTTT. It encodes CASSLVASGGRDTQYF.

V and J are TRBV4-2 and TRBJ1-2; D call uncertain. In germline, CDR1 is LGHNA, CDR2 YNFKEQ. The CDR3 consists of 15 residues. Trimming cost V 0 bases and J 5 bases, with 13 bases left between them. CDR3 protein: CASSQDRLVPYGYTF. The CDR3 coding sequence is TGTGCCAGCAGCCAAGATAGATTGGTACCTTATGGCTACACCTTC.

The V call is TRBV5-1, the J call TRBJ2-7, with TRBD1 as a possible D gene (6 bases). Germline V gene data show CDR1 as SGHRS and CDR2 as YFSETQ. V was clipped by 4 bases and J by 3 bases, with 14 bases between them. This CDR3 is built from 14 residues. The chain's CDR3 is CASSENRVSYEQYF. DNA of the CDR3: TGCGCCAGCAGCGAAAACAGGGTCAGCTACGAGCAGTACTTC.

The V gene is TRBV7-8, the J gene TRBJ1-4; D possibly corresponds to TRBD1 (6 bases). Looked up from germline, CDR1 is SGHVS and CDR2 is FQNEAQ. The CDR3 length is 17 residues. V was clipped by 5 bases and J by 7 bases, with 23 bases between them. The CDR3 sequence is CASSPMGGRQFGEKLFF. The CDR3 DNA follows: TGTGCCAGCAGCCCCATGGGGGGGCGACAATTCGGTGAAAAACTGTTTTTT.